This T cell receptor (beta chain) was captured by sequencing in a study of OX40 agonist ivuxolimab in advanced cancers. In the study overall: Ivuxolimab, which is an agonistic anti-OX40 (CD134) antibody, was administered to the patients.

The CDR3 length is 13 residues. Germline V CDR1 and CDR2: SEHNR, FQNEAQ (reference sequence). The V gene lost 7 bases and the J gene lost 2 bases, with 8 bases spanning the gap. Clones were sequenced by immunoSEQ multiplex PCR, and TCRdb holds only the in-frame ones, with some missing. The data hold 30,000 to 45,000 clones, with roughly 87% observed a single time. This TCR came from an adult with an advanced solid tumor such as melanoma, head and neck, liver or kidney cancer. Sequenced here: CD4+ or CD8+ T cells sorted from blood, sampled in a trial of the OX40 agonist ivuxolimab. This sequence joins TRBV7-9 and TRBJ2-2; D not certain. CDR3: CASTGRNTGELFF. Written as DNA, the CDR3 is TGTGCCAGCACGGGTCGAAACACCGGGGAGCTGTTTTTT. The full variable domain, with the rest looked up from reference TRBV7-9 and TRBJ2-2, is DTGVSQNPRHKITKRGQNVTFRCDPISEHNRLYWYRQTLGQGPEFLTYFQNEAQLEKSRLLSDRFSAERPKGSFSTLEIQRTEQGDSAMYLCASTGRNTGELFFGEGSRLTVL.